Below are 31 T cell receptor beta chains sequenced from a single sample in a study of blood T cell repertoires in COVID-19. Profiled with immunoSEQ multiplex PCR; TCRdb holds only in-frame clones, not every one. The table lists roughly 150,000 clones, roughly four fifths of them singletons. Specimen: peripheral blood. The receptors shown here come from a man between 60 and 70 years old with active or convalescent COVID-19.

V and J are TRBV29-1 and TRBJ2-7, with 9 bases lining up with TRBD1. Germline V gene sequence: CDR1 SQVTM, CDR2 ANQGSEA. This CDR3 has 11 amino acids. CDR3 residues: CSVSGQGFVGV. Written as DNA, the CDR3 is TGCAGCGTTTCGGGACAGGGATTCGTGGGTGTC.

A single count supports this clone. Other DNA sequences from this sample encode an identical CDR3 as well. The rearrangement links TRBV20-1 to TRBJ1-1; D unresolved. Germline CDR1 reads DFQATT; CDR2 reads SNEGSKA (reference sequence). The CDR3 is made up of 14 amino acids. The V and J ends lost 3 bases and 4 bases respectively, with 15 bases between them. Here the CDR3 reads CSASDPNRGTEAFF. Written as DNA, the CDR3 is TGCAGTGCTAGTGACCCTAATCGCGGCACTGAAGCTTTCTTT.

The rearrangement uses TRBV5-6 and TRBJ1-5, with no clear D. V was clipped by 2 bases and J by 1 base, with 7 bases between them. This CDR3 has 14 residues. Per germline, CDR1 SGHDT and CDR2 YYEEEE. CDR3 nucleotide sequence: TGTGCCAGCAGCTTAATACGGAGCAATCAGCCCCAGCATTTT. This sequence encodes CASSLIRSNQPQHF.

The chain is built from TRBV2 and TRBJ1-3, with a weak D call TRBD1 (6 bases). The CDR3 length is 14 residues. Looked up from germline, CDR1 is SNHLY and CDR2 is FYNNEI. Between the trimmed V and J ends, which lost 7 bases and 4 bases, there was a span of 14 bases. In DNA, the CDR3 is TGTGCCAGCAAGGGGGGGCTGTGGGGAAACACCATATATTTT. Amino acids: CASKGGLWGNTIYF.

The CDR3, as DNA: TGCGCCAGCAGCCAAGGTGAGGGAAGAGGAAACACCATATATTTT. It is translated as CASSQGEGRGNTIYF. The chain joins TRBV4-1 to TRBJ1-3, with D unresolved. The V end lost 1 base, the J end lost 4 bases, and 11 bases lay between the germline ends. Germline V gives CDR1 MGHRA, CDR2 YSYEKL. CDR3 size: 15 residues.

This clone has more than one count but fewer than ten. The V gene is TRBV5-1, the J gene TRBJ1-4, with TRBD1 matching 10 bases. This CDR3 contains 12 residues. The V gene's germline CDR1 is SGHRS and CDR2 YFSETQ. The V gene end was trimmed by 4 bases and the J gene end by 12 bases; junction bases not matched to a gene: 3. CDR3 loop: CASSRQGAQLFF. The DNA for the CDR3 is TGCGCCAGCAGCCGACAGGGGGCGCAACTGTTTTTT.

The chain links TRBV4-1 to TRBJ2-3; D gene ambiguous. CDR1 and CDR2 from the germline V gene are MGHRA and YSYEKL. This CDR3 has 14 residues. V was clipped by 4 bases and J by 10 bases, with 18 bases between them. CDR3 loop: CASSPIMEPGAQYF. The CDR3 nucleotides are TGCGCCAGCAGCCCGATAATGGAGCCCGGAGCGCAGTATTTT.

This chain joins TRBV19 and TRBJ1-1; weak D call: TRBD1 (5 bases). V was trimmed by 7 bases and J by 4 bases, leaving 16 bases between them. CDR3 length: 14 amino acids. CDR1 LNHDA and CDR2 SQIVND come from the germline V gene (reference sequence). In DNA, the CDR3 is TGTGCCAGTATCCCTGCGGGGCGATCCACTGAAGCTTTCTTT. Its translation: CASIPAGRSTEAFF.

The genes are TRBV7-3 and TRBJ2-5; the D gene is possibly TRBD1 (6 bases). CDR1 SGHTA and CDR2 FQGTGA come from the germline V gene. Trimming pared 3 bases from V and 2 bases from J, leaving 7 bases between. The CDR3 length is 13 residues. In nucleotides, the CDR3 is TGTGCCAGCAGCTTCCAGGGGCAAGAGACCCAGTACTTC. This sequence encodes CASSFQGQETQYF. Full variable domain (remainder filled in from reference TRBV7-3 and TRBJ2-5): GAGVSQTPSNKVTEKGKYVELRCDPISGHTALYWYRQSLGQGPEFLIYFQGTGAADDSGLPNDRFFAVRPEGSVSTLKIQRTERGDSAVYLCASSFQGQETQYFGPGTRLLVL.

The rearrangement links TRBV18 to TRBJ1-5, with 8 bases that match TRBD1. Unmatched junction bases numbered 3, after V lost 2 bases and J lost 6 bases. Germline CDR1 and CDR2: KGHSH and LQKENI. CDR3 length: 14 residues. The DNA for the CDR3 is TGTGCCAGCTCACCAGCAGGGGGCTTTCAGCCCCAGCATTTT. As protein: CASSPAGGFQPQHF.

The J gene is TRBJ1-6, the V gene TRBV18, with D maybe TRBD1 (5 bases). CDR1 and CDR2 (germline): KGHSH, LQKENI. V was shortened by 3 bases and J by 7 bases, with 13 bases between the two germline ends. There are 15 residues in the CDR3. This CDR3 is CASSPQGLDNSPLHF. Written as DNA, the CDR3 is TGTGCCAGCTCACCTCAGGGCCTTGACAATTCACCCCTCCACTTT. Supplemented by reference TRBV18 and TRBJ1-6, the full variable domain reads NAGVMQNPRHLVRRRGQEARLRCSPMKGHSHVYWYRQLPEEGLKFMVYLQKENIIDESGMPKERFSAEFPKEGPSILRIQQVVRGDSAAYFCASSPQGLDNSPLHFGNGTRLTVT.

The chain joins TRBV11-2 to TRBJ1-3; D ambiguous. Looked up from germline, CDR1 is SGHAT and CDR2 is FQNNGV. The length of the CDR3 is 15 residues. V was cut by 5 bases and J by 4 bases, with 15 bases left in between. As DNA, the CDR3 is TGTGCCAGCAGCCCGACCGGCGGGAAGGGAAACACCATATATTTT. This gives the protein CASSPTGGKGNTIYF. Supplemented by reference TRBV11-2 and TRBJ1-3, the full variable domain reads EAGVAQSPRYKIIEKRQSVAFWCNPISGHATLYWYQQILGQGPKLLIQFQNNGVVDDSQLPKDRFSAERLKGVDSTLKIQPAKLEDSAVYLCASSPTGGKGNTIYFGEGSWLTVV.

The gene calls are TRBV11-2 and TRBJ1-4; TRBD1 aligns across 9 bases. CDR1 is SGHAT and CDR2 is FQNNGV in the germline V gene. The CDR3 is 15 amino acids. V dropped 5 bases and J dropped 8; count of bases not matched to a gene: 9. The CDR3 DNA is TGTGCCAGCAGCAAGACGGGACAGGGACGGGAAAAACTGTTTTTT. This sequence encodes CASSKTGQGREKLFF.

This rearrangement joins TRBV28 to TRBJ2-5, with D perhaps matching TRBD2 (6 bases). Germline V CDR1 and CDR2: MDHEN, SYDVKM. CDR3 length: 14 residues. V was cut by 2 bases and J by 5 bases, with 12 bases left in between. CDR3 loop: CASSLAEGGETQYF. In nucleotides, the CDR3 is TGTGCCAGCAGTTTAGCGGAGGGCGGGGAGACCCAGTACTTC.

This chain links TRBV28 with TRBJ1-3; D not certain. CDR1 is MDHEN, CDR2 SYDVKM, per germline. V was pared by 3 bases and J by 4 bases, with 4 bases between. The CDR3 runs 12 residues. CDR3 amino acids: CASSLAGNTIYF. CDR3 nucleotides: TGTGCCAGCAGTTTGGCCGGAAACACCATATATTTT.

This clone was seen only once. The chain is built from TRBV14 and TRBJ1-1; D remains ambiguous. Germline V gives CDR1 SGHDN, CDR2 FVKESK. The CDR3 spans 13 residues. V lost 0 bases to trimming and J lost 9 bases, with 11 bases between them. The CDR3: CASSQDRQAQAFF. The CDR3 DNA follows: TGTGCCAGCAGCCAAGATCGCCAGGCCCAAGCTTTCTTT. Drawing the rest from reference TRBV14 and TRBJ1-1, the complete variable domain is EAGVTQFPSHSVIEKGQTVTLRCDPISGHDNLYWYRRVMGKEIKFLLHFVKESKQDESGMPNNRFLAERTGGTYSTLKVQPAELEDSGVYFCASSQDRQAQAFFGQGTRLTVV.

V and J are TRBV5-1 and TRBJ2-2; no definite D call. This CDR3 is 15 amino acids long. CDR1 is SGHRS and CDR2 is YFSETQ in the germline V gene. V was pared by 1 base and J by 1 base, with 8 bases between. DNA for the CDR3: TGCGCCAGCAGCTTGACAGCTTTGAACACCGGGGAGCTGTTTTTT. The encoded protein is CASSLTALNTGELFF.

The chain couples TRBV3-1 (or the pseudogene TRBV3-2) to TRBJ1-6; TRBD1 matches 9 bases. In germline, CDR1 is LGHDT, CDR2 YNNKEL (reference sequence). V was pared by 4 bases and J by 9 bases, with 7 bases of the junction left unmatched. The length of the CDR3 is 15 residues. The CDR3 here is CASSPHGQGSSPLHF. As DNA, the CDR3 is TGTGCCAGCAGCCCACATGGACAGGGGAGTTCACCCCTCCACTTT.

The sample holds a few counts of this clone. V usage is TRBV7-6 and J usage is TRBJ2-5; TRBD1 agrees at 12 bases. The CDR3 contains 16 residues. Losses at the gene ends were 4 bases for V and 5 bases for J; bases not matched to a gene: 8. Germline CDR1 SGHVS, CDR2 FNYEAQ. The CDR3 bases are TGTGCCAGCAGCTCTACTTGGGACAGGGGGCTCGAGACCCAGTACTTC. It specifies CASSSTWDRGLETQYF.

The V and J genes are TRBV19 and TRBJ2-3, with TRBD1 as a possible D gene (5 bases). The V end lost 10 bases, the J end lost 6 bases, and 11 bases lay between the germline ends. The germline V gene encodes CDR1 LNHDA and CDR2 SQIVND (reference sequence). This CDR3 has 11 residues. CDR3 residues: CATLQVDTQYF. The CDR3 nucleotides read TGTGCCACCTTACAGGTCGATACGCAGTATTTT.

The chain joins TRBV27 to TRBJ1-5; D is uncertain. V gave up 6 bases and J gave up 0 bases, with 12 bases separating them. Germline V gene sequence: CDR1 MNHEY, CDR2 SMNVEV (reference sequence). The CDR3 runs 15 residues. DNA for the CDR3: TGTGCCAGCAGAAATATCGGCGGTAGCAATCAGCCCCAGCATTTT. Protein sequence: CASRNIGGSNQPQHF.

The gene calls are TRBV27 and TRBJ1-1; 9 bases are shared with TRBD1. With 9 bases clipped from V and 3 bases from J, the junction kept 8 bases outside the gene matches. Germline values: CDR1 MNHEY, CDR2 SMNVEV (reference sequence). The CDR3 sequence is 14 residues long. CDR3 in amino acids: CASLSRQGDTEAFF. CDR3 nucleotide sequence: TGTGCCAGTTTATCCAGACAGGGGGACACTGAAGCTTTCTTT.

This clone was found once. The chain employs TRBV10-3 and TRBJ2-2; TRBD1 is a possible D gene (6 bases). Trimming shortened V by 4 bases and J by 0 bases, and 6 bases separated the two germline ends. CDR1 is ENHRY, CDR2 SYGVKD, per germline. The CDR3 length is 14 residues. CDR3 amino acids: CAISGTANTGELFF. DNA of the CDR3: TGTGCCATCAGTGGGACAGCGAACACCGGGGAGCTGTTTTTT.

The chain has TRBV6-5 and TRBJ1-3, with D tentatively TRBD1 (5 bases). This CDR3 has 14 residues. Germline lookup yields CDR1 MNHEY and CDR2 SVGAGI. Trimming left V 5 bases short and J 0 bases short, with 8 bases between. CDR3 sequence: CASSTGYSGNTIYF. CDR3 bases: TGTGCCAGCAGTACAGGATACTCTGGAAACACCATATATTTT.

The chain combines TRBV27 with TRBJ2-6, with 7 bases identical to TRBD2. Germline V gene sequence: CDR1 MNHEY, CDR2 SMNVEV (reference sequence). The CDR3 is 17 residues long. V trimming: 2 bases; J trimming: 0 bases; junction bases outside the gene matches: 4. The CDR3: CASSLRGRASGANVLTF. As DNA, the CDR3 is TGTGCCAGCAGTTTAAGAGGGAGGGCCTCTGGGGCCAACGTCCTGACTTTC.

A word on this clone: The sample contains more than one DNA sequence encoding this CDR3. The V and J genes are TRBV12-3 or TRBV12-4 and TRBJ2-1, with TRBD2 identical over 7 bases. The CDR3 is made up of 13 amino acids. V shed 0 bases and J 7 bases; nucleotides not matched to a gene: 0. The CDR3 here is CASSLAGGNEQFF. In DNA, the CDR3 is TGTGCCAGCAGTTTAGCGGGAGGGAATGAGCAGTTCTTC.

The V call is TRBV7-8, the J call TRBJ1-2, with D maybe TRBD1 (5 bases). Trimming pared 4 bases from V and 4 bases from J, leaving 13 bases between. Germline V gene lookup returns CDR1 SGHVS and CDR2 FQNEAQ. The CDR3 contains 14 residues. The CDR3 spells CASSWGSSSYGYTF. CDR3 nucleotides: TGTGCCAGCAGCTGGGGCTCCTCAAGCTATGGCTACACCTTC.

The J gene is TRBJ2-5, the V gene TRBV18, with unresolved D. V was trimmed by 4 bases and J by 5 bases, leaving 11 bases between them. Germline CDR1 KGHSH, CDR2 LQKENI. The CDR3 has 13 amino acids. The CDR3 coding sequence is TGTGCCAGCTCACGCGAAGGAGTGGAGACCCAGTACTTC. This translates into CASSREGVETQYF.

The V gene is TRBV28, the J gene TRBJ1-6, with a possible D match to TRBD1 (6 bases). Trimming left V 3 bases short and J 14 bases short, with 11 bases between. Germline values: CDR1 MDHEN, CDR2 SYDVKM. The CDR3 contains 12 residues. Here the CDR3 reads CASSLPGQSLHF. DNA for the CDR3: TGTGCCAGCAGTTTGCCCGGACAGTCCCTCCACTTT.

The V call is TRBV18, the J call TRBJ1-5; 9 bases map to TRBD1. The V and J ends lost 3 bases and 3 bases, in that order; junction bases with no gene match: 3. The CDR3 is made up of 15 amino acids. Germline V gives CDR1 KGHSH, CDR2 LQKENI. DNA of the CDR3: TGTGCCAGCTCACCGGGGACAGGGACCAATCAGCCCCAGCATTTT. Translation gives CASSPGTGTNQPQHF.

The chain joins TRBV7-2 to TRBJ2-5; D ambiguous. V was pared by 1 base and J by 0 bases, with 9 bases between. The CDR3 spans 15 residues. CDR1 is SGHTA and CDR2 is FQGNSA in the germline V gene. CDR3 region: CASSLVIGDQETQYF. CDR3 nucleotide sequence: TGTGCCAGCAGCTTAGTGATAGGAGACCAAGAGACCCAGTACTTC.